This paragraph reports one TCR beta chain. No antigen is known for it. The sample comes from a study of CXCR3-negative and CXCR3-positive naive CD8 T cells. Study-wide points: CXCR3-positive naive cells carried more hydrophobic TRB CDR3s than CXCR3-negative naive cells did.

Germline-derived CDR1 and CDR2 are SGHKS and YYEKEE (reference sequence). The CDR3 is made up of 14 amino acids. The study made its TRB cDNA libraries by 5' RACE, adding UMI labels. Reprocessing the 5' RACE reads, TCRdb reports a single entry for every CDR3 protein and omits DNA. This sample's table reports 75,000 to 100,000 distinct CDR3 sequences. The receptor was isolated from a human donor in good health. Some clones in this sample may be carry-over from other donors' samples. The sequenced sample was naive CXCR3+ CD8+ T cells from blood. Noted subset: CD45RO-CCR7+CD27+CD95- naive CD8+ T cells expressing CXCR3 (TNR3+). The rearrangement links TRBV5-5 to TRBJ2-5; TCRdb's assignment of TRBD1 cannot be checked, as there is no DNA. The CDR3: CASFGPGSGETQYF.